Included here is one T cell receptor (beta chain) sequence, with context. What it recognizes is unknown. Germline lookup yields CDR1 SGHTA and CDR2 FQGTGA. V dropped 5 bases and J dropped 6 bases, with 11 bases sitting between them. The CDR3 spans 14 residues. This sample is part of a study of cytomegalovirus exposure and HLA in healthy donors. PCR primers comprised 60 Vbeta and 13 Jbeta primers. TCRdb's table, derived via immunoSEQ multiplex PCR, lists solely in-frame clones and lacks some. The data hold roughly 43,000 clones, with around 65% observed a single time. General study results and limits: Accounts indicate the classifier identified cytomegalovirus status with strong specificity and sensitivity. Within the data, a cluster of highly shared sequence variants was likely a sequencing artifact.

This TCR came from a human donor in good health. This chain joins TRBV7-3 and TRBJ1-6; a weak D match, TRBD1 (5 bases). Sample: PBMCs. CDR3 nucleotide sequence: TGTGCCAGCAGCCTTGACAGTTTTAATTCACCCCTCCACTTT. As protein: CASSLDSFNSPLHF.